This T cell receptor beta chain stems from a study of T-cell memory formation after mild COVID-19. With V trimmed by 4 bases and J by 9 bases, 8 bases remained unmatched. The CDR3 contains 14 residues. TCRdb reprocessed the 5' RACE reads with MiXCR, giving one entry per CDR3 protein. Of a few hundred thousand distinct CDR3 sequences listed, approximately 21% are singletons. Sequencing input: PBMCs or a T cell subset sorted from them (not recorded which). The V call is TRBV12-3 or TRBV12-4, the J call TRBJ2-5, with TRBD2 matching 10 bases. The origin of this receptor is an adult woman who had mild COVID-19 (a few samples of this study predate the infection). Cell type and time point are not known. The CDR3 reads CASSSSSGGQPQYF. CDR3 sequence (DNA): TGTGCCAGCAGTTCGTCTAGCGGGGGCCAACCCCAGTACTTC.